A single T cell receptor beta chain is shown here with its context. The antigen remains undetermined. The use of a sample-barcoded 5' primer and a J-beta primer mix characterized a second PCR of about 6 to 12 cycles. TCRdb ran MiXCR on the 5' RACE reads and lists one entry per CDR3 protein. The data contain 600,000 to 1,000,000 distinct CDR3 sequences, roughly 64% of them seen just once; the ten biggest clones take up about 20%. This specimen comes from a study of blood T cells in healthy people across ages. Overall study: Per every two T cells, about one barcoded beta molecule was captured by template switching.

Study observations and caveats: Not knowing donor CMV status may have confounded expanded clonotype changes. Fewer expanded clones and more diversity marked long-lived versus aged donors.

With V trimmed by 6 bases and J by 2 bases, 10 bases remained unmatched. CDR1 MNHNS and CDR2 SASEGT come from the germline V gene. The CDR3 is 16 amino acids. V gene TRBV6-1 combines with J gene TRBJ2-3; 8 positions match TRBD1. Material: blood. This sequence was found in a man aged 25-45 years in good health. CDR3 in DNA: TGTGCCAGCAGCCTAATCCGGGACAGGCCCACAGATACGCAGTATTTT. Protein sequence: CASSLIRDRPTDTQYF.